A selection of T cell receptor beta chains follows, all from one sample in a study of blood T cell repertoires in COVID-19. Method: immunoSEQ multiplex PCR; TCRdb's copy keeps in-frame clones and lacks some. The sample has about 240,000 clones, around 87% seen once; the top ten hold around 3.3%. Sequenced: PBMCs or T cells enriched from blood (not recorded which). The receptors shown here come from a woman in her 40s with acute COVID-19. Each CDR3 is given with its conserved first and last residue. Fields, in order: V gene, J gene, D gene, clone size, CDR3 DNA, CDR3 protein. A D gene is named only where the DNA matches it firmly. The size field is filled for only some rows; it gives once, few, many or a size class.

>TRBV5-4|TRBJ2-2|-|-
TGTGCCAGCAGCCCCAATAGCGGAAGTCTTAACACCGGGGAGCTGTTTTTT
CASSPNSGSLNTGELFF
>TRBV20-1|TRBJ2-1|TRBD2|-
TGCAGTGCTAGTTCCCGTCGGGGGGGCCGCGGGGAGCAGTTCTTC
CSASSRRGGRGEQFF
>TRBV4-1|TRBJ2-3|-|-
TGCGCCAGCAGCCAAGATGGACGGGAAGATACGCAGTATTTT
CASSQDGREDTQYF
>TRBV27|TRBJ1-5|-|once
TGTGCCAGCAGTTTATTCGGGAATCAGCCCCAGCATTTT
CASSLFGNQPQHF
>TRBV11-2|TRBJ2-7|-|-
TGTGCCAGCAGCTTAGTGGCAGCCAGGGAGCAGTACTTC
CASSLVAAREQYF
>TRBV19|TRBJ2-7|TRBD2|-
TGTGCCAGTAGTCCAATAACTAGCGGGGCGGGTTACGAGCAGTACTTC
CASSPITSGAGYEQYF
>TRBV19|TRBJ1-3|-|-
TGTGCCAGTAGTATGGGGAGGGGGAGCTCTGGAAACACCATATATTTT
CASSMGRGSSGNTIYF
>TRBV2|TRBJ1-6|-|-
TGTGCCAGCAGTGGTCGTCGCGCCTATAATTCACCCCTCCACTTT
CASSGRRAYNSPLHF
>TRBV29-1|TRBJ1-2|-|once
TGCAGCGTTGAAGATCAGGCTAACTATGGCTACACCTTC
CSVEDQANYGYTF
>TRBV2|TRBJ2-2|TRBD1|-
TGTGCCAGCAGGCGGGACAGGGCTACCGGGGAGCTGTTTTTT
CASRRDRATGELFF
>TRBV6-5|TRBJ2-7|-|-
TGTGCCAGCAGTTACTCGCCAACAGGTGGATACGAGCAGTACTTC
CASSYSPTGGYEQYF
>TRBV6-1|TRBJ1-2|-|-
TGTGCCAGCAGTGACAGGGTTAACTATGGCTACACCTTC
CASSDRVNYGYTF
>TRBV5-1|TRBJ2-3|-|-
TGCGCCAGCAGCTTGGGTGGGGCCCCCACAGATACGCAGTATTTT
CASSLGGAPTDTQYF
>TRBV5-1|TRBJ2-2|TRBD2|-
TGCGCCAGCAGCTTTACTAGCGGGACCACCGGGGAGCTGTTTTTT
CASSFTSGTTGELFF
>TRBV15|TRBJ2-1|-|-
TGTGCCACCAGCCACCGGAGGGAAAATTACAATGAGCAGTTCTTC
CATSHRRENYNEQFF
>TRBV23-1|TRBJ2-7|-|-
TGCGCCAGCAGTGGGGCCCCCGGCATCTACGAGCAGTACTTC
CASSGAPGIYEQYF
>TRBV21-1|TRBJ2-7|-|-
TGTGCCAGCATCATACCGGGACAGCAGTCTAGCGTAAGCTCCTACGAGCAGTACTTC
CASIIPGQQSSVSSYEQYF
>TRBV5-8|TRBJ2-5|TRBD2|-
TGTGCCAGCAGCTTTAGTAGCGGGAGAGAGACCCAGTACTTC
CASSFSSGRETQYF
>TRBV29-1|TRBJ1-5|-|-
TGCAGCGTTGATAAGAGTCAACGCTGGAGCAATCAGCCCCAGCATTTT
CSVDKSQRWSNQPQHF
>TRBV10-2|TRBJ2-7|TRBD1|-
TGCGCCAGCAGATCCCGGGACAGATACTACGAGCAGTACTTC
CASRSRDRYYEQYF
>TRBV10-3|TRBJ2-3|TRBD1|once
TGTGCCACACGACAGGGGGCCTCCACAGATACGCAGTATTTT
CATRQGASTDTQYF
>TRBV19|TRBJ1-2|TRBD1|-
TGTGCCACCCAGACAGGGAAGTTGGATGGCTACACCTTC
CATQTGKLDGYTF
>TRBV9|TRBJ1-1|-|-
TGTGCCAGCAGCACTCCGGGACTAGGGGGAGCTTTCTTT
CASSTPGLGGAFF
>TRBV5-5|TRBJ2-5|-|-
TGTGCCAGCAGCTTGGGTGACACAATCCAAGAGACCCAGTACTTC
CASSLGDTIQETQYF
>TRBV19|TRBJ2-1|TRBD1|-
TGTGCCAGTAGAGACAGGGACAATGAGCAGTTCTTC
CASRDRDNEQFF
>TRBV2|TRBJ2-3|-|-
TGTGCCAGCAGTGACCCCAGGAGCACAGATACGCAGTATTTT
CASSDPRSTDTQYF
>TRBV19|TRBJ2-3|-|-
TGTGCCAGTAGTCTCGCGCCAGATACGCAGTATTTT
CASSLAPDTQYF
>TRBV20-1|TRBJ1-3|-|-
TGCAGTGCTAGTTTCGGCTCTGGAAACACCATATATTTT
CSASFGSGNTIYF
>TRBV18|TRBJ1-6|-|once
TGTGCCAGCTCCTCAGGATATAATTCACCCCTCCACTTT
CASSSGYNSPLHF
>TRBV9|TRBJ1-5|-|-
TGTGCCAGCAGCGTATATAGTAGCAATCAGCCCCAGCATTTT
CASSVYSSNQPQHF
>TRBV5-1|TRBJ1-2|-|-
TGCGCCAGCAGCGTATCGCAGGGGTCTGGCTACACCTTC
CASSVSQGSGYTF
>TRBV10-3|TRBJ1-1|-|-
TGTGCCATCAACCAGGCTCCCCCGTTTCTGAACACTGAAGCTTTCTTT
CAINQAPPFLNTEAFF
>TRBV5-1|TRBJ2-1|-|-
TGCGCCAGCAGCTGGCAGCAACAGGGACTACCGCAGTTCTTC
CASSWQQQGLPQFF
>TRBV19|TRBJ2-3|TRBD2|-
TGTGCCAGTAGTACGCCTAGCGGGGTGGATACGCAGTATTTT
CASSTPSGVDTQYF
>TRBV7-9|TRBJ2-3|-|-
TGTGCCAGCAGCCATCTAGTTGCCACAGATACGCAGTATTTT
CASSHLVATDTQYF
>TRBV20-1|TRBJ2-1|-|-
TGCAGTGCCAGTCGACAGAATAATGAGCAGTTCTTC
CSASRQNNEQFF
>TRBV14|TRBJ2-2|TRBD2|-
TGTGCCAGCAGCCCCGGGACTAGCGGGAGTATCGGGGAGCTGTTTTTT
CASSPGTSGSIGELFF
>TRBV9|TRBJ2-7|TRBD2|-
TGTGCCAGCAGCATCGGACTAGCGGGTACCTACGAGCAGTACTTC
CASSIGLAGTYEQYF
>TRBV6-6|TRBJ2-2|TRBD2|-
TGTGCCAGCAGTCCAAGACTAGCGGGAGGGCGGGGAACGAACACCGGGGAGCTGTTTTTT
CASSPRLAGGRGTNTGELFF
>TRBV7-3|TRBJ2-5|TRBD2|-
TGTGCCAGCAGCTTGGGGACTAGCGCTTGGGAGGAGACCCAGTACTTC
CASSLGTSAWEETQYF
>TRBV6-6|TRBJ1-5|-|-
TGTGCCAGCAGTTCGGGAAATAGCAATCAGCCCCAGCATTTT
CASSSGNSNQPQHF
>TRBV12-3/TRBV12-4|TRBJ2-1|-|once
TGTGCCAGCAGATCAAAGTCGGGGAATGAGCAGTTCTTC
CASRSKSGNEQFF
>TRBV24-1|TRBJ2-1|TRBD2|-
TGTGCCACCAGTGACCCGACTAGCGGGAGGGTTTATGAGCAGTTCTTC
CATSDPTSGRVYEQFF
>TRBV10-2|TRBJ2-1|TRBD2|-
TGCGCCAGCAGTGAGTCCCCTAGCGGGCCGCCCCGGAATGAGCAGTTCTTC
CASSESPSGPPRNEQFF
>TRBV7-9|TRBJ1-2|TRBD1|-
TGTGCCAGCAGCCAGACAGGGGAGGGAGGCTACACCTTC
CASSQTGEGGYTF
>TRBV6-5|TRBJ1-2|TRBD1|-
TGTGCCAGCAGTTCTACAGGGGGCTGGGGCTATGGCTACACCTTC
CASSSTGGWGYGYTF
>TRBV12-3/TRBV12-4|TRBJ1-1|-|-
TGTGCCAGCAGTTTGGGGGCACGGTCTGAAGCTTTCTTT
CASSLGARSEAFF
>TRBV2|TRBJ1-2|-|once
TGTGCCAGCAGAACGGAGAACTATGGCTACACCTTC
CASRTENYGYTF
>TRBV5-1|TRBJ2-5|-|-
TGCGCCAGCAGCTTGTTAACCGTGGGAGAACAAGAGACCCAGTACTTC
CASSLLTVGEQETQYF
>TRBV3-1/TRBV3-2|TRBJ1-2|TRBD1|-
TGTGCCAGCAGCCAAGGGCCCGTGACAGGGGGCAATGGCTACACCTTC
CASSQGPVTGGNGYTF
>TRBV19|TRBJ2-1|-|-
TGTGCCAGTAGTATAGCCCACAATCACAATGAGCAGTTCTTC
CASSIAHNHNEQFF
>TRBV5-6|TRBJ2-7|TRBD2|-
TGTGCCAGCAGCTTGGGTCCTAGCGGGTCATACGAGCAGTACTTC
CASSLGPSGSYEQYF